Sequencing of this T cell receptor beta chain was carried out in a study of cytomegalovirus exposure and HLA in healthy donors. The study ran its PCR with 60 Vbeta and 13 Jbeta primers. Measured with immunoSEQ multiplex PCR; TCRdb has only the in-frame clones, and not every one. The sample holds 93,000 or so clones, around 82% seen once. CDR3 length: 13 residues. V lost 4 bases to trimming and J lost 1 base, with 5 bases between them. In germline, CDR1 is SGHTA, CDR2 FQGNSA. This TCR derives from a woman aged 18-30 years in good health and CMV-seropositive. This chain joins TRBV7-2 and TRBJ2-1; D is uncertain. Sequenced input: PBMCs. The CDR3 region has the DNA TGTGCCAGCAGCTCGGGTTCCTACAATGAGCAGTTCTTC. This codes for CASSSGSYNEQFF. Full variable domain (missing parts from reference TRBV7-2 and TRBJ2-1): GAGVSQSPSNKVTEKGKDVELRCDPISGHTALYWYRQSLGQGLEFLIYFQGNSAPDKSGLPSDRFSAERTGGSVSTLTIQRTQQEDSAVYLCASSSGSYNEQFFGPGTRLTVL.